These 25 T cell receptor beta chains share one sample of origin, sequenced in a study of low-dose radiotherapy and immunotherapy resistance in tumors. TRAV and TRBV primers primed cDNA for both TCRalpha and TCRbeta. Amplification of TCRs used a constant-region primer and V-primer adapter for roughly 22 PCR cycles. TCRdb re-analysed the reads in MiXCR, keeping a single row per CDR3 protein. The sample holds about 80,000 distinct CDR3 sequences, less than 20% seen once. Documented time point: after trial treatment. Indicated treatment: LDRT plus nivolumab, ipilimumab, low-dose cyclophosphamide and aspirin (RACIN trial). The sequencing used PBMCs, collected after low-dose radiotherapy plus immunotherapy. The source is a male donor with prostate cancer.

This clonotype has ten or more counts. The chain carries TRBV10-3 and TRBJ2-7; the D is unclear. Trimming pared 6 bases from V and 7 bases from J, leaving 13 bases between. This CDR3 spans 12 amino acids. Germline CDR1 ENHRY, CDR2 SYGVKD. CDR3 in DNA: TGTGCCATCAGAGCGACGAGTGAGGAGCAGTACTTC. Translation gives CAIRATSEEQYF.

This clonotype was counted ten times or more. The chain recombines TRBV2 with TRBJ1-2; D is unclear. Germline V gene sequence: CDR1 SNHLY, CDR2 FYNNEI. The CDR3 has 14 amino acids. The germline V and J ends were trimmed by 1 base and 1 base, with 7 bases remaining between them. The CDR3 protein is CASSEGPINYGYTF. CDR3 bases: TGTGCCAGCAGTGAAGGACCGATTAACTATGGCTACACCTTC.

This clonotype was observed at least ten times. V usage is TRBV13 and J usage is TRBJ2-7, with D perhaps TRBD2 (7 bases). The germline gives CDR1 PRHDT, CDR2 FYEKMQ (reference sequence). This CDR3 comprises 15 residues. V was clipped by 5 bases and J by 2 bases, with 16 bases between them. Written as DNA, the CDR3 is TGTGCCAGCAGCCCCGAGGGGGGGGGACCCTACGAGCAGTACTTC. Its protein product is CASSPEGGGPYEQYF.

The sample holds many counts of this clonotype. The V call is TRBV27, the J call TRBJ1-1; 7 bases line up with TRBD1. This CDR3 spans 15 amino acids. V shed 2 bases and J 1 base; nucleotides not matched to a gene: 4. Germline V CDR1 and CDR2: MNHEY, SMNVEV (reference sequence). CDR3 coding DNA: TGTGCCAGCAGTTTACGATACAGGGGGAACACTGAAGCTTTCTTT. Translation: CASSLRYRGNTEAFF.

This clonotype appeared a few times. V usage is TRBV30 and J usage is TRBJ2-1; TRBD2 matches 10 bases. The junction had 8 bases not matched to a gene; V was cut back by 4 bases and J by 5 bases. Germline assignment: CDR1 GTSNPN and CDR2 SVGIG (reference sequence). This CDR3 comprises 15 residues. The DNA for the CDR3 is TGTGCCTGGATAAAAGCGGGAGGGCCTAACAATGAGCAGTTCTTC. This encodes CAWIKAGGPNNEQFF.

This clonotype was seen ten or more times. The chain joins TRBV2 to TRBJ2-7; no definite D call. This CDR3 is built from 12 residues. Germline CDR1 reads SNHLY; CDR2 reads FYNNEI. V was pared by 3 bases and J by 3 bases, with 6 bases between. The CDR3 DNA sequence: TGTGCCAGCAGTGACGGCAGCTACGAGCAGTACTTC. Translating gives CASSDGSYEQYF.

There are many counts of this clonotype. The J gene is TRBJ2-2, the V gene TRBV12-3 or TRBV12-4, with TRBD2 matching over 7 bases. Trimming took 5 bases from V and 5 from J; bases not matched to a gene: 8. There are 15 residues in the CDR3. The CDR3 DNA reads as TGTGCCAGCAGTCGCGAGAGGCGGGAGACCGGGGAGCTGTTTTTT. As protein: CASSRERRETGELFF.

The table lists this clonotype with many counts. The chain uses TRBV28 and TRBJ1-2; D might be TRBD1 (6 bases). The length of the CDR3 is 14 residues. V lost 5 bases, J lost 0 bases, and 10 bases lay in between. The V gene's germline CDR1 is MDHEN and CDR2 SYDVKM. The CDR3 nucleotides read TGTGCCAGCAGTCCGGACAGCGCTAACTATGGCTACACCTTC. Its translation is CASSPDSANYGYTF.

A few counts support this clonotype. The V and J genes are TRBV6-1 and TRBJ1-5; D might be TRBD1 (6 bases). V was clipped by 4 bases and J by 8 bases, with 18 bases between them. Germline V gene sequence: CDR1 MNHNS, CDR2 SASEGT. The CDR3 length is 15 residues. CDR3 sequence reads: CASSGGVGGTEPQHF. CDR3 sequence (DNA): TGTGCCAGCAGTGGGGGGGTGGGGGGCACAGAGCCCCAGCATTTT.

This clonotype was picked up many times. The V call is TRBV4-1, the J call TRBJ2-2, with TRBD2 identical over 14 bases. With 3 bases clipped from V and 6 bases from J, the junction kept 9 bases outside the gene matches. Germline assignment: CDR1 MGHRA and CDR2 YSYEKL. CDR3 length equals 18 residues. This CDR3 reads CASSQGGTSGSGAGELFF. The CDR3 bases are TGCGCCAGCAGCCAGGGGGGGACTAGCGGGAGTGGGGCCGGGGAGCTGTTTTTT.

This clonotype was found many times. The chain links TRBV29-1 to TRBJ1-2; D is ambiguous. Germline-derived CDR1 and CDR2 are SQVTM and ANQGSEA. This CDR3 region has 12 residues. V dropped 6 bases and J dropped 1 base, with 9 bases sitting between them. CDR3 in DNA: TGCAGCGTGCTCACAAGTAACTATGGCTACACCTTC. Its translation: CSVLTSNYGYTF.

Details on this clonotype: A far larger clone is only one base removed, so a read error is likely. J is TRBJ2-7 and V is TRBV4-2, with D unresolved. Germline V gene data show CDR1 as LGHNA and CDR2 as YNFKEQ. The CDR3 is made up of 14 amino acids. V was trimmed by 1 base and J by 7 bases, leaving 14 bases between them. The DNA for the CDR3 is TGTGCCAGCAGCCAAGGATCCCAGGTTAATGAGCAGTACTTC. Protein product: CASSQGSQVNEQYF.

This clonotype was seen only a few times. V gene TRBV2 combines with J gene TRBJ2-3; D not resolved. The V and J ends lost 3 bases and 4 bases respectively, with 8 bases between them. Germline CDR1 is SNHLY and CDR2 is FYNNEI. The CDR3 spans 13 residues. For the CDR3, the DNA is TGTGCCAGCAGTGAGATTGGGCCAGATACGCAGTATTTT. Translation gives CASSEIGPDTQYF.

This clonotype was recorded at least ten times. The chain has TRBV20-1 and TRBJ2-1; D might be TRBD2 (5 bases). Germline values: CDR1 DFQATT, CDR2 SNEGSKA (reference sequence). CDR3 size: 15 residues. V lost 0 bases and J 4 bases, leaving 13 bases between the germline ends. CDR3 sequence reads: CSARDGGGLYNEQFF. The CDR3 DNA reads as TGCAGTGCTAGAGATGGTGGAGGACTTTACAATGAGCAGTTCTTC.

This clonotype was detected ten times or more. This chain joins TRBV14 and TRBJ2-1; weak D call: TRBD1 (7 bases). V lost 4 bases to trimming and J lost 0 bases, with 13 bases between them. CDR1 SGHDN and CDR2 FVKESK come from the germline V gene. This CDR3 has 16 amino acids. The CDR3 DNA reads TGTGCCAGCAGCCCCAGACAGGGAGGCTCCTACAATGAGCAGTTCTTC. Translation gives CASSPRQGGSYNEQFF.

This rearrangement joins TRBV18 to TRBJ2-1; D is possibly TRBD1 (5 bases). V gave up 7 bases and J gave up 8 bases, with 21 bases separating them. The CDR3 totals 15 residues. Germline CDR1 KGHSH, CDR2 LQKENI. The CDR3 loop is CASYKTGSTWHEQFF. The CDR3 nucleotides are TGTGCCAGCTACAAAACAGGTTCCACCTGGCATGAGCAGTTCTTC.

Points on this clonotype: A far more abundant clone sits one base away, making this likely a read error. The chain employs TRBV27 and TRBJ1-2, with a tentative D call TRBD1 (5 bases). Trimming cost V 1 base and J 2 bases, with 17 bases left between them. There are 17 residues in the CDR3. Germline V lookup: CDR1 MNHEY, CDR2 SMNVEV (reference sequence). The CDR3 loop reads CASSLWTGAPQNYGYTF. DNA for the CDR3: TGTGCCAGCAGTTTATGGACCGGGGCACCCCAAAACTATGGCTACACCTTC.

The sample holds many counts of this clonotype. The V call is TRBV7-8, the J call TRBJ1-2, with D unresolved. V dropped 5 bases and J dropped 7 bases, with 11 bases sitting between them. Germline CDR1 reads SGHVS; CDR2 reads FQNEAQ. This CDR3 spans 12 amino acids. The CDR3 loop is CASSRDLVGYTF. Written as DNA, the CDR3 is TGTGCCAGCAGCAGGGATTTGGTTGGCTACACCTTC.

This clonotype was detected many times. This chain uses TRBV7-9 with TRBJ2-7, with TRBD2 matching over 9 bases. Germline CDR1 and CDR2: SEHNR and FQNEAQ (reference sequence). The CDR3 totals 18 residues. Trimming took 4 bases from V and 5 from J; bases not matched to a gene: 18. CDR3 DNA: TGTGCCAGCAGCTCCTGGAGTGGGCTAGCGGGAAACGGGGACGAGCAGTACTTC. As protein: CASSSWSGLAGNGDEQYF. Together with reference TRBV7-9 and TRBJ2-7, the CDR3 gives the full variable domain: DTGVSQNPRHKITKRGQNVTFRCDPISEHNRLYWYRQTLGQGPEFLTYFQNEAQLEKSRLLSDRFSAERPKGSFSTLEIQRTEQGDSAMYLCASSSWSGLAGNGDEQYFGPGTRLTVT.

This CDR3 is CASSSLNGNRYNEQFF. The CDR3, as DNA: TGTGCCAGCAGTTCCCTCAACGGGAATAGGTACAATGAGCAGTTCTTC. This chain connects TRBV27 to TRBJ2-1, with D possibly TRBD2 on 5 matching bases. Germline V gives CDR1 MNHEY, CDR2 SMNVEV (reference sequence). This CDR3 comprises 16 residues. V was trimmed by 4 bases and J by 4 bases, leaving 17 bases between them.

Only a few counts were recorded for this clonotype. CDR3 loop: CAWSVGSTYEQFF. For the CDR3, the DNA is TGTGCCTGGAGTGTGGGTAGTACCTATGAGCAGTTCTTC. This rearrangement joins TRBV30 to TRBJ2-1; D gene ambiguous. The CDR3 consists of 13 residues. V was trimmed by 0 bases and J by 8 bases, leaving 11 bases between them. CDR1 and CDR2 from the germline V gene are GTSNPN and SVGIG (reference sequence). Full variable domain (outside the CDR3, taken from reference TRBV30 and TRBJ2-1): SQTIHQWPATLVQPVGSPLSLECTVEGTSNPNLYWYRQAAGRGLQLLFYSVGIGQISSEVPQNLSASRPQDRQFILSSKKLLLSDSGFYLCAWSVGSTYEQFFGPGTRLTVL.

This clonotype appeared many times. The chain carries TRBV27 and TRBJ2-6; D may be TRBD1 or TRBD2 (5 bases each). The CDR3 is made up of 18 amino acids. V was pared by 7 bases and J by 0 bases, with 19 bases between. Germline assignment: CDR1 MNHEY and CDR2 SMNVEV (reference sequence). CDR3 bases: TGTGCCAGCAACCAAGGGGCAGGGAGCTCCTCTGGGGCCAACGTCCTGACTTTC. Translated: CASNQGAGSSSGANVLTF. Complete variable domain (other parts from reference TRBV27 and TRBJ2-6): EAQVTQNPRYLITVTGKKLTVTCSQNMNHEYMSWYRQDPGLGLRQIYYSMNVEVTDKGDVPEGYKVSRKEKRNFPLILESPSPNQTSLYFCASNQGAGSSSGANVLTFGAGSRLTVL.

In its sample, this clonotype was seen many times. The chain uses TRBV28 and TRBJ1-5; possible D gene TRBD1, 6 bases. Germline assignment: CDR1 MDHEN and CDR2 SYDVKM. The CDR3 spans 16 residues. V was cut by 1 base and J by 7 bases, with 17 bases left in between. The CDR3 region is CASSLSTRGARQPQHF. In DNA form, the CDR3 reads TGTGCCAGCAGTTTATCGACGAGGGGGGCAAGACAGCCCCAGCATTTT. Complete variable domain (other parts from reference TRBV28 and TRBJ1-5): DVKVTQSSRYLVKRTGEKVFLECVQDMDHENMFWYRQDPGLGLRLIYFSYDVKMKEKGDIPEGYSVSREKKERFSLILESASTNQTSMYLCASSLSTRGARQPQHFGDGTRLSIL.

Ten or more counts support this clonotype. The J gene is TRBJ2-3, the V gene TRBV7-2, with 11 bases that match TRBD2. This CDR3 has 17 amino acids. V was pared by 7 bases and J by 0 bases, with 9 bases of the junction left unmatched. Germline V CDR1 and CDR2: SGHTA, FQGNSA. The CDR3 sequence is CASTRSGRVTSTDTQYF. The CDR3 DNA is TGTGCCAGCACCCGTAGCGGGAGGGTTACTAGCACAGATACGCAGTATTTT.

V is TRBV20-1 and J is TRBJ1-2; D is ambiguous. This CDR3 spans 12 amino acids. The V end was cut by 4 bases, the J end by 1 base, with 7 bases between. The germline CDR1 and CDR2 sequences are DFQATT and SNEGSKA (reference sequence). CDR3 DNA: TGCAGTGCTACCCCGGATAACTATGGCTACACCTTC. Amino acids: CSATPDNYGYTF.